The rows below give T cell receptor beta chains drawn from one sample of a study of shared clonotypes between healthy human individuals. Only in-frame clones appear in the TCRdb table, and some are missing; sequencing was by immunoSEQ multiplex PCR. In the table there are 2,500,000 or so clones, roughly 93% of which are singletons. Sequencing used naive CD4+ T cells from PBMCs. The receptors were sampled from a young man in good health. Some clones in this sample may be carry-over from other donors' samples. Both conserved end residues are part of each CDR3. Fields, in order: clone size, V gene, D gene, J gene, CDR3 protein, CDR3 DNA. A D gene is named only where the DNA matches it firmly. Expanded clones are given a class, and other clones once, few, many or no size at all.

clone size: -; V gene: TRBV9; D gene: TRBD2; J gene: TRBJ2-7; CDR3 protein: CASSLLASGRHNEQYF; CDR3 DNA: TGTGCCAGCAGCCTTCTAGCCAGCGGGAGGCACAACGAGCAGTACTTC
clone size: -; V gene: TRBV19; D gene: TRBD2; J gene: TRBJ2-1; CDR3 protein: CASSIGLAGPRGEQFF; CDR3 DNA: TGTGCCAGTAGTATAGGGCTAGCGGGCCCCCGCGGTGAGCAGTTCTTC
clone size: -; V gene: TRBV6-5; D gene: -; J gene: TRBJ1-1; CDR3 protein: CASSYSNGGYTEAFF; CDR3 DNA: TGTGCCAGCAGTTACTCGAATGGGGGTTACACTGAAGCTTTCTTT
clone size: -; V gene: TRBV5-1; D gene: TRBD2; J gene: TRBJ2-1; CDR3 protein: CASSLPGLAGLSSYNEQFF; CDR3 DNA: TGCGCCAGCAGCTTGCCTGGACTAGCGGGATTAAGCTCCTACAATGAGCAGTTCTTC
clone size: -; V gene: TRBV28; D gene: -; J gene: TRBJ2-7; CDR3 protein: CASSLGLSSYEQYF; CDR3 DNA: TGTGCCAGCAGTCTCGGGCTGAGCTCCTACGAGCAGTACTTC
clone size: few; V gene: TRBV6-6; D gene: -; J gene: TRBJ1-1; CDR3 protein: CASSSLPNTEAFF; CDR3 DNA: TGTGCCAGCAGTTCCCTTCCGAACACTGAAGCTTTCTTT
clone size: -; V gene: TRBV18; D gene: -; J gene: TRBJ2-2; CDR3 protein: CASSPPNRAPGELFF; CDR3 DNA: TGTGCCAGCTCACCACCGAATCGAGCTCCCGGGGAGCTGTTTTTT
clone size: -; V gene: TRBV5-1; D gene: TRBD2; J gene: TRBJ2-1; CDR3 protein: CASSLETSAYNEQFF; CDR3 DNA: TGCGCCAGCAGCTTGGAGACTAGCGCGTACAATGAGCAGTTCTTC
clone size: -; V gene: TRBV5-1; D gene: -; J gene: TRBJ2-7; CDR3 protein: CASSLGPEQYF; CDR3 DNA: TGCGCCAGCAGCTTAGGCCCCGAGCAGTACTTC
clone size: -; V gene: TRBV9; D gene: -; J gene: TRBJ1-2; CDR3 protein: CASSVGLASYYGYTF; CDR3 DNA: TGTGCCAGCAGCGTAGGGCTCGCTTCCTACTATGGCTACACCTTC
clone size: -; V gene: TRBV28; D gene: -; J gene: TRBJ1-5; CDR3 protein: CASSFYTYQHF; CDR3 DNA: TGTGCCAGCAGCTTCTACACGTACCAGCATTTT
clone size: -; V gene: TRBV15; D gene: TRBD2; J gene: TRBJ2-7; CDR3 protein: CATSRGPGGNYEQYF; CDR3 DNA: TGTGCCACCAGCAGAGGTCCGGGAGGGAACTACGAGCAGTACTTC
clone size: -; V gene: TRBV25-1; D gene: -; J gene: TRBJ2-5; CDR3 protein: CASSGTTGSLQETQYF; CDR3 DNA: TGTGCCAGCAGTGGAACCACAGGGAGCTTACAAGAGACCCAGTACTTC
clone size: once; V gene: TRBV5-1; D gene: -; J gene: TRBJ1-1; CDR3 protein: CASSLVSKGGTEAFF; CDR3 DNA: TGCGCCAGCAGCTTGGTCTCCAAGGGGGGCACTGAAGCTTTCTTT
clone size: -; V gene: TRBV4-2; D gene: -; J gene: TRBJ1-1; CDR3 protein: CASSQGSIRLEAFF; CDR3 DNA: TGTGCCAGCAGCCAAGGGTCGATCAGGCTTGAAGCTTTCTTT
clone size: -; V gene: TRBV6-5; D gene: -; J gene: TRBJ2-1; CDR3 protein: CASKKVRGQVAFF; CDR3 DNA: TGTGCCAGCAAAAAAGTCCGGGGACAAGTTGCGTTCTTC
clone size: -; V gene: TRBV2; D gene: -; J gene: TRBJ2-4; CDR3 protein: CAIRGNSLAKNIQYF; CDR3 DNA: TGTGCCATCCGGGGTAACAGTCTAGCCAAAAACATTCAGTACTTC
clone size: -; V gene: TRBV27; D gene: -; J gene: TRBJ2-4; CDR3 protein: CASSLGRSVGIQYF; CDR3 DNA: TGTGCCAGCAGTTTAGGACGGAGCGTTGGCATTCAGTACTTC
clone size: -; V gene: TRBV5-1; D gene: -; J gene: TRBJ1-6; CDR3 protein: CASSLIPQINSPLHF; CDR3 DNA: TGCGCCAGCAGCTTGATCCCACAGATTAATTCACCCCTCCACTTT
clone size: -; V gene: TRBV7-2; D gene: TRBD2; J gene: TRBJ2-7; CDR3 protein: CASSRGLAGALEQYF; CDR3 DNA: TGTGCCAGCAGCCGGGGACTAGCGGGAGCACTCGAGCAGTACTTC
clone size: -; V gene: TRBV5-1; D gene: TRBD2; J gene: TRBJ2-1; CDR3 protein: CASSLLASGKGKEQFF; CDR3 DNA: TGCGCCAGCAGCTTGTTGGCTAGCGGGAAAGGAAAGGAGCAGTTCTTC
clone size: once; V gene: TRBV7-9; D gene: -; J gene: TRBJ2-1; CDR3 protein: CASSLDRGIESYNEQFF; CDR3 DNA: TGTGCCAGCAGCTTGGATCGAGGGATTGAGTCCTACAATGAGCAGTTCTTC
clone size: -; V gene: TRBV7-9; D gene: -; J gene: TRBJ1-5; CDR3 protein: CASSLARDQPQHF; CDR3 DNA: TGTGCCAGCAGCTTAGCCCGGGATCAGCCCCAGCATTTT
clone size: -; V gene: TRBV2; D gene: TRBD1; J gene: TRBJ1-5; CDR3 protein: CASSSQGGGQPQHF; CDR3 DNA: TGTGCCAGCAGTTCTCAGGGGGGGGGTCAGCCCCAGCATTTT
clone size: -; V gene: TRBV4-1; D gene: -; J gene: TRBJ1-4; CDR3 protein: CASSQKRAENEKLFF; CDR3 DNA: TGCGCCAGCAGCCAAAAAAGGGCCGAGAATGAAAAACTGTTTTTT
clone size: -; V gene: TRBV7-9; D gene: -; J gene: TRBJ2-1; CDR3 protein: CASSWGRYNEQFF; CDR3 DNA: TGTGCCAGCAGCTGGGGTAGGTACAATGAGCAGTTCTTC
clone size: -; V gene: TRBV19; D gene: TRBD1; J gene: TRBJ1-5; CDR3 protein: CASSISRGHQPQHF; CDR3 DNA: TGTGCCAGTAGTATAAGCAGGGGGCATCAGCCCCAGCATTTT
clone size: -; V gene: TRBV2; D gene: -; J gene: TRBJ2-7; CDR3 protein: CASSEAARGEPYEQYF; CDR3 DNA: TGTGCCAGCAGTGAAGCTGCCAGGGGAGAGCCCTACGAGCAGTACTTC
clone size: -; V gene: TRBV11-2; D gene: TRBD2; J gene: TRBJ2-3; CDR3 protein: CASSSSSGGTQYF; CDR3 DNA: TGTGCCAGCAGCTCCTCTAGCGGGGGTACGCAGTATTTT
clone size: -; V gene: TRBV5-4; D gene: TRBD1; J gene: TRBJ1-2; CDR3 protein: CASSLVTGGGIGYTF; CDR3 DNA: TGTGCCAGCAGCTTGGTAACAGGGGGCGGGATTGGCTACACCTTC
clone size: -; V gene: TRBV5-6; D gene: TRBD1; J gene: TRBJ1-1; CDR3 protein: CASSRGRGMNTEAFF; CDR3 DNA: TGTGCCAGCAGCAGGGGCAGGGGGATGAACACTGAAGCTTTCTTT
clone size: -; V gene: TRBV6-1; D gene: -; J gene: TRBJ1-2; CDR3 protein: CASSNFGYTF; CDR3 DNA: TGTGCCAGCAGCAATTTTGGCTACACCTTC
clone size: -; V gene: TRBV5-1; D gene: -; J gene: TRBJ2-7; CDR3 protein: CASSLSGASYEQYF; CDR3 DNA: TGCGCCAGCAGCTTGTCCGGAGCCTCCTACGAGCAGTACTTC
clone size: -; V gene: TRBV7-9; D gene: TRBD2; J gene: TRBJ2-3; CDR3 protein: CASSRTFRGRAADTQYF; CDR3 DNA: TGTGCCAGCAGCAGAACGTTTCGGGGGAGGGCCGCAGATACGCAGTATTTT
clone size: -; V gene: TRBV27; D gene: -; J gene: TRBJ2-7; CDR3 protein: CASSLSDSTFRPGYYEQYF; CDR3 DNA: TGTGCCAGCAGTTTATCCGACTCCACTTTTCGGCCCGGCTACTACGAGCAGTACTTC
clone size: -; V gene: TRBV28; D gene: -; J gene: TRBJ1-6; CDR3 protein: CASSLVKGIGSPLHF; CDR3 DNA: TGTGCCAGCAGTTTAGTTAAGGGAATCGGTTCACCCCTCCACTTT
clone size: -; V gene: TRBV18; D gene: -; J gene: TRBJ1-2; CDR3 protein: CASTSVRGYGYTF; CDR3 DNA: TGTGCCAGCACTTCCGTGCGGGGGTATGGCTACACCTTC